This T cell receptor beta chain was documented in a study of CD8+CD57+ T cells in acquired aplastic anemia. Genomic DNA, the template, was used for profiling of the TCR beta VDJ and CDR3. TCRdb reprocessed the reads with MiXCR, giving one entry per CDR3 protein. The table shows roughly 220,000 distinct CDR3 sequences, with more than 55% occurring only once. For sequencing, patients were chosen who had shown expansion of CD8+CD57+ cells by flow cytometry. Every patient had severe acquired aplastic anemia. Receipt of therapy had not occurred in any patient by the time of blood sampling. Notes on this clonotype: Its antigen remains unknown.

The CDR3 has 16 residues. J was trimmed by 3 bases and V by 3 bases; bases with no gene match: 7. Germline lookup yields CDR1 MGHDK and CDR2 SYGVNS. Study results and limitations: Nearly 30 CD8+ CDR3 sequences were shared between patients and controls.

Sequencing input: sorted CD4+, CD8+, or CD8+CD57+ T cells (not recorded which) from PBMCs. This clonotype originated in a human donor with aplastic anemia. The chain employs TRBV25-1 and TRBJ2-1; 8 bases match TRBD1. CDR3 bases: TGTGCCAGCAGTGACCCCCGACAGGGGAACTACAATGAGCAGTTCTTC. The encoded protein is CASSDPRQGNYNEQFF.